One sample yielded the 26 T cell receptor beta chains listed below, sequenced in a study of T-cell reconstitution after alpha-beta-depleted transplantation in children. Preparation of the TCRbeta library involved a method that used unique molecular identifiers. MiXCR, applied by TCRdb to the PCR reads, yields one record per CDR3 protein. This sample yields some 530,000 distinct CDR3 sequences, of which roughly an eighth are seen a single time; over 5.5% belongs to the top ten. The source material was PBMCs from the stem cell graft donor, sampled from the stem cell graft. All receptors come from a human donor who donated a stem cell graft to a child with combined immunodeficiency.

This clonotype was observed a handful of times. V is TRBV5-1 and J is TRBJ2-7; possibly TRBD1 or TRBD2 for D (5 bases each). The germline gives CDR1 SGHRS, CDR2 YFSETQ. The length of the CDR3 is 16 residues. V lost 3 bases and J lost 9, with 25 bases in between. In DNA form, the CDR3 reads TGCGCCAGCAGCTCTGGGACCCCTTCTCGCGGTGAGGGGCAGTACTTC. Translating gives CASSSGTPSRGEGQYF.

The table lists this clonotype with many counts. V gene TRBV12-3 or TRBV12-4 combines with J gene TRBJ2-5, with 8 bases aligning to TRBD1. This CDR3 comprises 13 residues. J lost 5 bases, V lost 10 bases, and 9 bases had no gene match. For the CDR3, the DNA is TGTGCCATCTTGGACAGGGTACGGGAGACCCAGTACTTC. Residues: CAILDRVRETQYF.

This clonotype was seen at least ten times. This chain uses TRBV2 with TRBJ2-1, with D possibly TRBD1 on 5 matching bases. Trimming removed 7 bases from V and 6 bases from J, with 13 bases in between. The germline V gene encodes CDR1 SNHLY and CDR2 FYNNEI. CDR3 length: 13 residues. The CDR3 nucleotides read TGTGCCAGCAACAGAGCTAGGGGCAATGAGCAGTTCTTC. This translates into CASNRARGNEQFF.

The V gene is TRBV29-1, the J gene TRBJ2-7, with 12 bases identical to TRBD2. Germline V gene sequence: CDR1 SQVTM, CDR2 ANQGSEA. CDR3 size: 16 residues. The J segment lost 1 base and the V segment lost 0 bases, leaving 4 bases of the junction unmatched. The CDR3 bases are TGCAGCGTTGAAGAACCGGGACTAGCGGGTTCCTACGAGCAGTACTTC. Its protein is CSVEEPGLAGSYEQYF.

In this sample, this clonotype turned up a few times. The chain carries TRBV12-3 or TRBV12-4 and TRBJ2-1; 12 bases line up with TRBD2. The CDR3 consists of 15 residues. Trimming removed 3 bases from V and 9 bases from J; junction bases left unmatched: 6. The chain's CDR3 is CASSLGTSGRTEQFF. CDR3 DNA sequence: TGTGCCAGCAGTTTGGGTACTAGCGGGAGGACTGAGCAGTTCTTC.

This chain joins TRBV18 and TRBJ1-2; TRBD1 agrees at 8 bases. The V gene end was trimmed by 3 bases and the J gene end by 0 bases; junction bases not matched to a gene: 15. The germline gives CDR1 KGHSH, CDR2 LQKENI. This CDR3 is built from 19 residues. CDR3: CASSPRRDRRLGANYGYTF. CDR3 nucleotides: TGTGCCAGCTCACCCCGACGGGACAGGCGGCTCGGAGCTAACTATGGCTACACCTTC.

The table lists this clonotype with many counts. CDR3 bases: TGTGCCAGCAGCTTGAGGGCCGGGGAGCTGTTTTTT. This encodes CASSLRAGELFF. This chain uses TRBV27 with TRBJ2-2; D perhaps matches TRBD2 (5 bases). Trimming cost V 6 bases and J 6 bases, with 8 bases left between them. The CDR3 consists of 12 residues. Germline V gene data show CDR1 as MNHEY and CDR2 as SMNVEV (reference sequence).

In nucleotides, the CDR3 is TGTGCCACCCGACTGGACGTCTCCGAGCAGTACTTC. Protein product: CATRLDVSEQYF. The chain employs TRBV25-1 and TRBJ2-7; D gene uncertain. The CDR3 sequence is 12 residues long. The germline V gene has CDR1 MGHDK and CDR2 SYGVNS. Trimming shortened V by 10 bases and J by 6 bases, and 16 bases separated the two germline ends.

The sample holds many counts of this clonotype. V gene TRBV6-2 or TRBV6-3 combines with J gene TRBJ2-1, with D perhaps TRBD2 (5 bases). The CDR3 sequence is 16 residues long. Trimming pared 5 bases from V and 0 bases from J, leaving 14 bases between. Germline values: CDR1 MNHEY, CDR2 SVGEGT. This CDR3 reads CASSPGVRSSYNEQFF. CDR3 coding DNA: TGTGCCAGCAGTCCCGGGGTGCGCAGCTCCTACAATGAGCAGTTCTTC.

This clonotype has a count of ten or more. This chain uses TRBV5-1 with TRBJ2-2; 8 nucleotides align to TRBD2. Looked up from germline, CDR1 is SGHRS and CDR2 is YFSETQ. This CDR3 contains 16 residues. J gave up 7 bases and V 2 bases, and 10 bases lay outside the gene matches. Written as DNA, the CDR3 is TGCGCCAGCAGCTTCACCGGGACTAGGGGGATCGGGGAGCTGTTTTTT. It yields the protein CASSFTGTRGIGELFF.

The chain recombines TRBV25-1 with TRBJ2-3; 8 bases are a match to TRBD1. Germline V gene sequence: CDR1 MGHDK, CDR2 SYGVNS. The CDR3 spans 15 residues. J was trimmed by 4 bases and V by 5 bases; bases with no gene match: 8. CDR3: CASSTTGQDADTQYF. The DNA of the CDR3 is TGTGCCAGCAGTACGACGGGACAGGACGCAGATACGCAGTATTTT.

The chain links TRBV6-5 to TRBJ2-2, with 13 bases lining up with TRBD2. The V and J ends lost 8 bases and 9 bases, in that order; junction bases with no gene match: 3. The CDR3 covers 13 residues. Germline CDR1 and CDR2: MNHEY and SVGAGI. The CDR3 sequence is CASRTSGSRELFF. CDR3 in DNA: TGTGCCAGCCGGACTAGCGGGAGTCGGGAGCTGTTTTTT.

J is TRBJ2-7 and V is TRBV27; D remains unclear. Trimming cost V 5 bases and J 3 bases, with 11 bases left between them. CDR3 size: 13 residues. The germline V gene has CDR1 MNHEY and CDR2 SMNVEV (reference sequence). The DNA of the CDR3 is TGTGCCAGCAGTAACCGACCCCACTACGAGCAGTACTTC. This sequence encodes CASSNRPHYEQYF.

This clonotype was detected a few times. V and J are TRBV24-1 and TRBJ2-1, with 9 bases lining up with TRBD2. Germline V gene lookup returns CDR1 KGHDR and CDR2 SFDVKD. The CDR3 totals 16 residues. The V gene end was trimmed by 5 bases and the J gene end by 7 bases; junction bases not matched to a gene: 11. The CDR3 protein is CATSGRQLAGNNEQFF. The CDR3 nucleotides are TGTGCCACCAGTGGGAGGCAACTAGCGGGTAATAATGAGCAGTTCTTC.

In its sample, this clonotype was seen many times. The V call is TRBV20-1, the J call TRBJ2-1; TRBD2 agrees at 7 bases. This CDR3 contains 15 residues. The junction had 8 bases not matched to a gene; V was cut back by 3 bases and J by 3 bases. CDR1 is DFQATT and CDR2 is SNEGSKA in the germline V gene (reference sequence). The CDR3 DNA sequence: TGCAGTGCTAGTCCCTCGGGACTATACTACAATGAGCAGTTCTTC. Translated: CSASPSGLYYNEQFF.

The chain is built from TRBV5-6 and TRBJ1-1, with D unresolved. Germline loops: CDR1 SGHDT, CDR2 YYEEEE. The V gene lost 4 bases and the J gene lost 6 bases, with 10 bases spanning the gap. The CDR3 runs to 12 residues. The CDR3 coding sequence is TGTGCCAGCAGCCCGGGTGGCGCTGAAGCTTTCTTT. Translating it yields CASSPGGAEAFF.

The rearrangement joins TRBV6-5 to TRBJ2-3; 7 bases agree with TRBD2. Trimming cost V 0 bases and J 4 bases; bases outside gene matches: 10. Germline assignment: CDR1 MNHEY and CDR2 SVGAGI. The CDR3 runs to 17 residues. This CDR3 is CASSYSRASGSPDTQYF. The DNA for the CDR3 is TGTGCCAGCAGTTACTCCAGGGCTAGCGGTTCTCCAGATACGCAGTATTTT.

This clonotype was seen ten or more times. The CDR3 nucleotides read TGCGCCAGCAGGACGGATTACGAGCAGTACTTC. Translating it yields CASRTDYEQYF. The chain uses TRBV5-1 and TRBJ2-7; D unresolved. Trimming cost V 5 bases and J 4 bases, with 7 bases left between them. This CDR3 spans 11 amino acids. Germline V gives CDR1 SGHRS, CDR2 YFSETQ.

The CDR3 DNA reads as TGTGCCAGCAGCCATCCTTCTAGCGGGGAGCAGTTCTTC. Protein sequence: CASSHPSSGEQFF. The chain has TRBV6-1 and TRBJ2-1, with 8 bases identical to TRBD2. J lost 10 bases, V lost 6 bases, and 8 bases had no gene match. CDR1 and CDR2 (germline): MNHNS, SASEGT. The CDR3 sequence is 13 residues long.

This clonotype was counted between two and nine times. CDR3 protein: CAISGAGEQETQYF. The CDR3 DNA reads as TGTGCCATCAGTGGGGCAGGGGAACAAGAGACCCAGTACTTC. This sequence joins TRBV10-3 and TRBJ2-5, with a weak D call TRBD1 (6 bases). Deletions cut 4 bases from V and 2 bases from J, with 11 bases between. The CDR3 spans 14 residues. Germline V gene lookup returns CDR1 ENHRY and CDR2 SYGVKD.

This clonotype was recorded a few times. CDR3 loop: CASSQGSYNSPLHF. The CDR3 DNA sequence: TGTGCCAGCAGCCAAGGCTCCTATAATTCACCCCTCCACTTT. J is TRBJ1-6 and V is TRBV3-1, with unresolved D. The CDR3 runs 14 residues. The germline gives CDR1 LGHDT, CDR2 YNNKEL (reference sequence). Trimming left V 1 base short and J 0 bases short, with 1 base between.

This clonotype has ten or more counts. The chain has TRBV12-3 or TRBV12-4 and TRBJ2-1, with 9 positions matching TRBD2. The CDR3 has 13 residues. Germline trimming cut 3 bases from V and 7 bases from J; bases unmatched to any gene: 1. Here the CDR3 DNA reads TGTGCCAGCAGTTTCGGACTAGCGAATGAGCAGTTCTTC. This gives the protein CASSFGLANEQFF.

There are a few counts of this clonotype. The V call is TRBV12-3 or TRBV12-4, the J call TRBJ1-1; D unclear. Deletions cut 6 bases from V and 5 bases from J, with 16 bases between. There are 14 residues in the CDR3. The CDR3 nucleotides read TGTGCCAGCAGCCGTCTAAGCTCCGGGACTGAAGCTTTCTTT. This codes for CASSRLSSGTEAFF.

The chain carries TRBV4-3 and TRBJ2-1; TRBD2 agrees at 7 bases. The V and J ends lost 1 base and 0 bases, in that order; junction bases with no gene match: 6. Germline V lookup: CDR1 LGHNA, CDR2 YSLEER. CDR3 length: 17 residues. The CDR3 loop reads CASSQVPLALSYNEQFF. As DNA, the CDR3 is TGCGCCAGCAGCCAAGTCCCACTAGCGCTCTCCTACAATGAGCAGTTCTTC.

This clonotype showed up many times. The V and J genes are TRBV10-3 and TRBJ2-2, with 8 nucleotides matching TRBD2. V was pared by 3 bases and J by 2 bases, with 2 bases of the junction left unmatched. This CDR3 comprises 15 residues. From germline, CDR1 is ENHRY and CDR2 SYGVKD. The CDR3 is CAISDSGTNTGELFF. In DNA form, the CDR3 reads TGTGCCATCAGTGATAGCGGGACCAACACCGGGGAGCTGTTTTTT.

This rearrangement joins TRBV6-2 or TRBV6-3 to TRBJ2-7, with D hard to call. V was pared by 2 bases and J by 2 bases, with 7 bases between. CDR1 MNHEY and CDR2 SVGEGT come from the germline V gene. This CDR3 spans 13 amino acids. The DNA for the CDR3 is TGTGCCAGCAGTTACCGGCCCCCCTACGAGCAGTACTTC. This translates into CASSYRPPYEQYF.